These T cell receptor beta chains were read from a single sample in a study of cytomegalovirus exposure and HLA in healthy donors. This table comes from immunoSEQ multiplex PCR, and its TCRdb copy is limited to in-frame clones, with some not included. The sample yields over 150,000 clones, approximately 80% seen once. The sequenced sample was PBMCs. All receptors come from a young man in good health and CMV-seropositive. The CDR3 runs from the conserved cysteine through the conserved F or W. Fields, in order: J gene, V gene, D gene, clone size, CDR3 DNA, CDR3 protein. D genes are given only for firm matches. Clone size is shown for a subset of rows, as once, few, many or a class of expanded clone.

TRBJ2-1 TRBV18 TRBD2 - TGTGCCAGCTCACCGGGACTAGCGGGTCCCTGGGAGCAGTTCTTC CASSPGLAGPWEQFF
TRBJ1-5 TRBV19 - once TGTGCCAGTAGTCCCATCTTCGGCCCGGGACAGCCCCAGCATTTT CASSPIFGPGQPQHF
TRBJ1-1 TRBV29-1 - - TGCAGCGTTGGGACCCGGGGGGACACTGAAGCTTTCTTT CSVGTRGDTEAFF
TRBJ1-2 TRBV28 - - TGTGCCAGCAGTAGGAGTCCCTATGGCTACACCTTC CASSRSPYGYTF
TRBJ2-1 TRBV4-2 - - TGTGCCAGCAGCATCGTAGCGAGCTCCTACAATGAGCAGTTCTTC CASSIVASSYNEQFF
TRBJ1-2 TRBV6-6 TRBD1 once TGTGCCAGCAGTTTCATATCGACAGGGCCGGATGGCTACACCTTC CASSFISTGPDGYTF
TRBJ1-1 TRBV18 TRBD1 - TGTGCCAGCTCACCTTACAGGGGGCAAGACACTGAAGCTTTCTTT CASSPYRGQDTEAFF
TRBJ2-1 TRBV7-9 - - TGTGCCAGCAGGCGTCCCACAGGGTCTAGGGGACACAATGAGCAGTTCTTC CASRRPTGSRGHNEQFF
TRBJ1-2 TRBV19 TRBD1 - TGTGCCAGTATTCGACAGGGGAACTATGGCTACACCTTC CASIRQGNYGYTF
TRBJ2-2 TRBV28 TRBD1 - TGTGCCAGCAGTTTCACAGGGGGCTCCGGGGAGCTGTTTTTT CASSFTGGSGELFF
TRBJ1-1 TRBV6-6 - - TGTGCCAGCAGTTCCCCCCAGTCGAAGAACACTGAAGCTTTCTTT CASSSPQSKNTEAFF
TRBJ2-7 TRBV9 TRBD1 - TGTGCCAGCAGCTCCCGGACAGGGTCCCCTGATGCCTACGAGCAGTACTTC CASSSRTGSPDAYEQYF
TRBJ2-2 TRBV5-6 - - TGTGCCAGCAGCTTGCGAGGGCAGAACACCGGGGAGCTGTTTTTT CASSLRGQNTGELFF
TRBJ2-7 TRBV4-1 TRBD1 - TGCGCCAGCAGCCAAGCGGGGACAGGGGTTCGCTCCTACGAGCAGTACTTC CASSQAGTGVRSYEQYF
TRBJ2-3 TRBV6-4 - - TGTGCCAGCAGGGGGGACTTCACAGATACGCAGTATTTT CASRGDFTDTQYF
TRBJ2-1 TRBV6-1 - - TGTGCCAGCAGTCTCGACACCAGCTCCTACAATGAGCAGTTCTTC CASSLDTSSYNEQFF
TRBJ1-5 TRBV19 - - TGTGCCAGTAGCCTTACCCTAGGAGGCCAGCCCCAGCATTTT CASSLTLGGQPQHF
TRBJ2-7 TRBV20-1 - - TGCAGTGGACTGAACTACGAGCAGTACTTC CSGLNYEQYF
TRBJ2-2 TRBV5-1 TRBD2 - TGCGCCAGCCGCTACGTTTCGGGAGGGGCCGGGGAGCTGTTTTTT CASRYVSGGAGELFF
TRBJ2-7 TRBV29-1 - - TGCAGCGTTGAAGATCGCCAGGGGCGCTTC CSVEDRQGRF
TRBJ2-6 TRBV5-6 - - TGTGCCAGCAGCTTGGTAGCCGGGGCCAACGTCCTGACTTTC CASSLVAGANVLTF
TRBJ2-2 TRBV28 - few TGTGCCAGCAGTTTCGCCCCCGGGGGAACCGGGGAGCTGTTTTTT CASSFAPGGTGELFF
TRBJ2-5 TRBV12-5 TRBD2 - TGTGCTAGTGGTTTGGTACGGGCACTAGCGGACGAGACCCAGTACTTC CASGLVRALADETQYF
TRBJ2-3 TRBV7-6 - - TGTGCCAGCAGTACTCCTAGTGGGGGCGCGGCAGATACGCAGTATTTT CASSTPSGGAADTQYF
TRBJ2-7 TRBV7-7 - - TGTGCTAGCAGCCCAGGGCCGGACAGCTCCTACGAGCAGTACTTC CASSPGPDSSYEQYF
TRBJ2-7 TRBV9 TRBD1 - TGTGCCAGCAGCCGGGACAGCTACGAGCAGTACTTC CASSRDSYEQYF